The T cell receptor (beta chain) described here comes from a study of patients and donors after allogeneic stem cell transplantation. TCRdb re-analysed the RT-PCR reads in MiXCR, keeping a single row per CDR3 protein. The sample has 150,000 to 250,000 distinct CDR3 sequences, approximately 41% seen once. This CDR3 spans 16 amino acids. Trimming cost V 0 bases and J 9 bases, with 18 bases left between them. CDR1 is MNHEY, CDR2 SVGEGT, per germline. The sequence was obtained from a human donor who was either an allogeneic HSCT recipient or a stem cell or donor lymphocyte infusion donor (not recorded which). It is not recorded whose cells these are; they may come from a transplant donor. Source material: blood, either unsorted or a sorted T cell fraction (not recorded which). The chain links TRBV6-2 or TRBV6-3 to TRBJ2-1, with D maybe TRBD1 (5 bases). The CDR3 protein is CASSYSTSDRVFEQFF. CDR3 coding DNA: TGTGCCAGCAGTTACTCGACAAGTGACAGAGTGTTTGAGCAGTTCTTC.